The TCR beta chain under discussion was sequenced for a study of T cells in Graves' hyperthyroidism and ophthalmopathy. The study, taken as a whole, reports: Ophthalmopathy could be told apart from stable hyperthyroidism with a 13 V-J model.

RNA transcripts gave rise to amplified TCR beta CDR3 regions. The primer set for the first-round RT-PCR of the TCR CDR3 was HTBI. One entry per CDR3 protein results from TCRdb running MiXCR on the multiplex PCR reads. The sample includes 250,000 to 300,000 distinct CDR3 sequences, about 14% seen only once; the top ten take 7.8%. CDR3 size: 15 residues. Germline V gene lookup returns CDR1 MNHEY and CDR2 SVGEGT. The V and J ends lost 6 bases and 1 base respectively, with 14 bases between them. In this sample, this clonotype turned up many times. Its antigen is not known. First hyperthyroidism diagnosis is when the blood sample was obtained, before any ophthalmopathy symptoms. Cells are PBMCs isolated from over 7.5 ml of fresh blood.

What was sequenced was blood. The V and J genes are TRBV6-2 or TRBV6-3 and TRBJ2-3; no clear D. The clonotype comes from a woman in her twenties or thirties with Graves' hyperthyroidism that later progressed to Graves' ophthalmopathy. This CDR3 reads CASSPLRVRTDTQYF. CDR3 bases: TGTGCCAGCAGCCCTCTTCGTGTCCGCACAGATACGCAGTATTTT.